The rows below give T cell receptor beta chains drawn from one sample of a study of OX40 agonist ivuxolimab in advanced cancers. Sequencing used immunoSEQ multiplex PCR; TCRdb keeps in-frame clones, though not all of them. The data show roughly 73,000 clones, with just over 85% seen just once and around 3% held by the top ten. The material sequenced was CD4+ or CD8+ T cells sorted from blood, taken in a trial of the OX40 agonist ivuxolimab. These receptors all stem from an adult with an advanced solid tumor such as melanoma, head and neck, liver or kidney cancer. Both conserved end residues are part of each CDR3. D genes are given only for firm matches. A row's size may be missing; if present it is once, few, many or a size class.

>TRBV4-2|-|-|TRBJ1-4
CASSQGLIKHEKLFF
TGTGCCAGCAGCCAAGGACTCATCAAACACGAAAAACTGTTTTTT
>TRBV6-1|TRBD1|-|TRBJ2-3
CASSGRTGGTDTQYF
TGTGCCAGCAGTGGTAGGACAGGGGGCACAGATACGCAGTATTTT
>TRBV2|-|-|TRBJ1-5
CASSEMGNQPQHF
TGTGCCAGCAGTGAAATGGGTAATCAGCCCCAGCATTTT
>TRBV7-9|-|-|TRBJ2-2
CASSLDTGELFF
TGTGCCAGCAGCTTAGATACCGGGGAGCTGTTTTTT
>TRBV10-2|-|few|TRBJ1-1
CASTRVGQEPMNTEAFF
TGCGCCAGCACGCGGGTGGGTCAGGAGCCCATGAACACTGAAGCTTTCTTT
>TRBV28|TRBD1|-|TRBJ2-2
CASSLDRAFSGELFF
TGTGCCAGCAGCCTGGACAGGGCTTTTTCCGGGGAGCTGTTTTTT
>TRBV6-4|TRBD2|-|TRBJ2-3
CATPRAGVKDTQYF
TGTGCCACCCCTCGGGCGGGGGTCAAAGATACGCAGTATTTT
>TRBV29-1|-|-|TRBJ1-2
CSTEGSLDYGYTF
TGCAGCACCGAAGGGAGCCTGGACTATGGCTACACCTTC
>TRBV7-9|-|once|TRBJ2-7
CASSVDYEQYF
TGTGCCAGCAGCGTCGACTACGAGCAGTACTTC
>TRBV6-6|-|once|TRBJ1-2
CASFIDYGYTF
TGTGCCAGCTTTATTGACTATGGCTACACCTTC
>TRBV30|-|once|TRBJ1-2
CAWKGWSGGYTF
TGTGCCTGGAAGGGTTGGAGTGGTGGCTACACCTTC
>TRBV5-8|-|-|TRBJ1-1
CVGVQSEAFF
TGTGTAGGGGTACAGTCTGAAGCTTTCTTT
>TRBV14|TRBD1|-|TRBJ2-1
CASSLPGQGFEQFF
TGTGCCAGCAGCCTACCGGGACAGGGTTTTGAGCAGTTCTTC
>TRBV18|-|few|TRBJ2-2
CASSPGSNTGELFF
TGTGCCAGCTCACCAGGCTCGAACACCGGGGAGCTGTTTTTT
>TRBV7-3|-|once|TRBJ2-5
CASSPQAGETQYF
TGTGCCAGCAGCCCCCAGGCGGGGGAGACCCAGTACTTC
>TRBV7-7|TRBD1|-|TRBJ2-7
CASSRKQGSLSYEQYF
TGTGCTAGCAGCCGAAAACAGGGGAGCTTGTCCTACGAGCAGTACTTC
>TRBV9|-|-|TRBJ2-7
CASSVGGGAYEQYF
TGTGCCAGCAGCGTAGGTGGCGGAGCCTACGAGCAGTACTTC
>TRBV7-2|TRBD2|-|TRBJ2-1
CASTIEASGHNEQFF
TGTGCCAGCACCATTGAGGCTAGCGGGCACAATGAGCAGTTCTTC
>TRBV9|-|once|TRBJ2-5
CASSVGPRTGGETQYF
TGTGCCAGCAGCGTAGGACCCAGGACCGGCGGAGAGACCCAGTACTTC
>TRBV4-2|TRBD2|-|TRBJ2-3
CASSQDKRGAGTDTQYF
TGTGCCAGCAGCCAAGATAAGCGGGGGGCGGGTACAGATACGCAGTATTTT
>TRBV2|TRBD2|-|TRBJ2-5
CASSGGLVGETQYF
TGTGCCAGCAGTGGGGGACTAGTGGGAGAGACCCAGTACTTC
>TRBV7-2|-|-|TRBJ2-7
CASSSLGYEQYF
TGTGCCAGCAGCTCCCTGGGCTACGAGCAGTACTTC
>TRBV5-1|-|-|TRBJ1-6
CASGVDSLDSPLHF
TGCGCCAGCGGGGTAGACAGTTTGGATTCACCCCTCCACTTT
>TRBV2|-|once|TRBJ2-3
CASSRETADSDTQYF
TGTGCCAGCAGCAGGGAGACAGCCGATTCAGATACGCAGTATTTT
>TRBV4-1|-|few|TRBJ1-2
CASSQTDLGGTGYTF
TGCGCCAGCAGCCAGACAGACTTGGGGGGAACTGGCTACACCTTC
>TRBV5-4|TRBD2|-|TRBJ2-1
CASSLGRGDNNEQFF
TGTGCCAGCAGCTTGGGGCGGGGGGACAACAATGAGCAGTTCTTC
>TRBV18|TRBD1|-|TRBJ1-3
CASSPQPPGQGAMNTGNTIYF
TGTGCCAGCTCACCACAGCCCCCAGGACAGGGGGCTATGAACACTGGAAACACCATATATTTT
>TRBV14|-|-|TRBJ1-1
CASSQAFGQTEAFF
TGTGCCAGCAGCCAAGCCTTCGGACAGACTGAAGCTTTCTTT
>TRBV7-8|-|-|TRBJ2-7
CASSRGTPRDSYEQYF
TGTGCCAGCAGCAGGGGGACGCCCCGGGACTCCTACGAGCAGTACTTC
>TRBV2|-|-|TRBJ2-2
CASSGLPLNTGELFF
TGTGCCAGCAGTGGCTTGCCCCTGAACACCGGGGAGCTGTTTTTT
>TRBV7-3|-|-|TRBJ2-1
CASSAPGSNVNEQFF
TGTGCCAGCAGCGCCCCGGGCAGTAACGTCAATGAGCAGTTCTTC
>TRBV6-5|TRBD1|few|TRBJ1-2
CASRQDRGYYGYTF
TGTGCCAGCAGACAGGACAGGGGGTACTATGGCTACACCTTC
>TRBV7-3|-|-|TRBJ2-7
CASSVAHGLSYEQYF
TGTGCCAGCAGCGTCGCCCACGGGTTATCCTACGAGCAGTACTTC
>TRBV7-3|-|few|TRBJ2-1
CASSPAARTLEQFF
TGTGCCAGCAGCCCAGCCGCCCGCACACTAGAGCAGTTCTTC
>TRBV5-4|-|-|TRBJ2-5
CASSTGALIGQETQYF
TGTGCCAGCTCAACGGGGGCTCTCATTGGCCAAGAGACCCAGTACTTC
>TRBV19|-|-|TRBJ2-5
CASSIPRGRFQETQYF
TGTGCCAGTAGTATCCCCCGGGGCCGGTTCCAAGAGACCCAGTACTTC
>TRBV29-1|TRBD2|-|TRBJ2-7
CSVGTSGGNSYEQYF
TGCAGCGTAGGGACTAGCGGGGGTAACTCCTACGAGCAGTACTTC
>TRBV19|TRBD1|-|TRBJ2-7
CASSMGGTGVYEQYF
TGTGCCAGTAGTATGGGGGGGACAGGGGTGTACGAGCAGTACTTC
>TRBV28|-|-|TRBJ1-1
CASCQGGTEAFF
TGTGCCAGCTGTCAGGGTGGGACTGAAGCTTTCTTT
>TRBV4-2|TRBD1|-|TRBJ2-4
CASSQDGTENIQYF
TGTGCCAGCAGCCAAGATGGGACAGAAAACATTCAGTACTTC
>TRBV9|-|-|TRBJ1-6
CASSVAGGGGSSPLHF
TGTGCCAGCAGCGTCGCGGGGGGCGGGGGTAGTTCACCCCTCCACTTT